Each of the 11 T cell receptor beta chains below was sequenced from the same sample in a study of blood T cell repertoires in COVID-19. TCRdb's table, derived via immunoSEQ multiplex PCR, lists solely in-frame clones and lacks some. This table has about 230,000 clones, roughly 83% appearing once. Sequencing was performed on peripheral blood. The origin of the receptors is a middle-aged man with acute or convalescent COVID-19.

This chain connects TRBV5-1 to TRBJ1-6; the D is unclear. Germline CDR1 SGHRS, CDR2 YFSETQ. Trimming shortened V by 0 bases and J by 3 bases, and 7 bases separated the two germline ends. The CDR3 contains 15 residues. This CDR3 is CASSLGENYNSPLHF. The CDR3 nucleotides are TGCGCCAGCAGCTTGGGAGAGAACTATAATTCACCCCTCCACTTT.

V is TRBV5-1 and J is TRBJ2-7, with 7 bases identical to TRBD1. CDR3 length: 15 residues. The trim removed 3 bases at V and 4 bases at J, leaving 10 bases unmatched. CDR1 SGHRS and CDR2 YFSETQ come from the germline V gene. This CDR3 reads CASSSTRTGAYEQYF. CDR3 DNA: TGCGCCAGCAGCTCTACCCGGACAGGAGCATACGAGCAGTACTTC.

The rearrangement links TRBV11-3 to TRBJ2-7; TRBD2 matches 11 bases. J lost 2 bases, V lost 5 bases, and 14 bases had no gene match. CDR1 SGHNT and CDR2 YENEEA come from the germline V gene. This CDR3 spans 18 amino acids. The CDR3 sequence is CASSQLGPLAGGAYEQYF. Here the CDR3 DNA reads TGTGCCAGCAGCCAATTAGGTCCTCTAGCGGGAGGCGCCTACGAGCAGTACTTC. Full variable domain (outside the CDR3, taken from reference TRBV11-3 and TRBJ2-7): EAGVVQSPRYKIIEKKQPVAFWCNPISGHNTLYWYLQNLGQGPELLIRYENEEAVDDSQLPKDRFSAERLKGVDSTLKIQPAELGDSAVYLCASSQLGPLAGGAYEQYFGPGTRLTVT.

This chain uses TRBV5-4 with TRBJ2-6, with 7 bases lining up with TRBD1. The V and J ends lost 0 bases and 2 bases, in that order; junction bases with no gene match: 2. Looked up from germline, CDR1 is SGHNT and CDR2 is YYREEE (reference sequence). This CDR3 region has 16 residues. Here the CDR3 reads CASSLATGAGANVLTF. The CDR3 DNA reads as TGTGCCAGCAGCTTGGCTACAGGGGCTGGGGCCAACGTCCTGACTTTC.

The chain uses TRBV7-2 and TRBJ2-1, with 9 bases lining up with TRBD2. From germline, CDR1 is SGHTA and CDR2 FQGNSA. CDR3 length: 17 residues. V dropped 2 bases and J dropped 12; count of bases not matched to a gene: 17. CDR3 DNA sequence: TGTGCCAGCAGCTTAATGGTCGCTAGCGGGACGCGGAGGGGGCAGTTCTTC. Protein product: CASSLMVASGTRRGQFF.

CDR3 region: CRRIQNEAFF. The CDR3 DNA reads as TGCAGACGAATACAGAATGAAGCTTTCTTT. The genes are TRBV29-1 and TRBJ1-1; D is unclear. In germline, CDR1 is SQVTM, CDR2 ANQGSEA. There are 10 residues in the CDR3.

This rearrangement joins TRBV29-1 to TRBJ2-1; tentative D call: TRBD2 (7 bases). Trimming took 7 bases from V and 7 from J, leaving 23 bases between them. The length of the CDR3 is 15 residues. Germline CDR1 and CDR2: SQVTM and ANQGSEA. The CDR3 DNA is TGCAGCGCCGCGAGCGGACTAGGGGGGGGGAATGAGCAGTTCTTC. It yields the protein CSAASGLGGGNEQFF.

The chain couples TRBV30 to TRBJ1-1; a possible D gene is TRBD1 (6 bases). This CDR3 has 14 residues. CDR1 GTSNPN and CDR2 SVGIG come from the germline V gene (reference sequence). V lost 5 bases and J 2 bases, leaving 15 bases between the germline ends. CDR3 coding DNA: TGTGCCTGGTGTGGGGGCCTACCCAACACTGAAGCTTTCTTT. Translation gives CAWCGGLPNTEAFF.

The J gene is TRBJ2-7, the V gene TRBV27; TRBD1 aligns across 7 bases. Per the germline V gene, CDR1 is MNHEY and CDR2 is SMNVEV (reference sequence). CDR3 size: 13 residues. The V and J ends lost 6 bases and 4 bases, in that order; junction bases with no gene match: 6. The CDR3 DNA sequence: TGTGCCAGCAGCCAACAGGGGTATTACGAGCAGTACTTC. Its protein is CASSQQGYYEQYF.

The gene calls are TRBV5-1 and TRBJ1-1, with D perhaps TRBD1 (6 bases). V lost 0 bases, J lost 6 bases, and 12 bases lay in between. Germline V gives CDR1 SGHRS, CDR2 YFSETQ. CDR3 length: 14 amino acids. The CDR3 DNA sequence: TGCGCCAGCAGCTTGGCCAGGGGAAGAGCTGAAGCTTTCTTT. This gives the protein CASSLARGRAEAFF. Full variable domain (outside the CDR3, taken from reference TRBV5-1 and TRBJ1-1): KAGVTQTPRYLIKTRGQQVTLSCSPISGHRSVSWYQQTPGQGLQFLFEYFSETQRNKGNFPGRFSGRQFSNSRSEMNVSTLELGDSALYLCASSLARGRAEAFFGQGTRLTVV.

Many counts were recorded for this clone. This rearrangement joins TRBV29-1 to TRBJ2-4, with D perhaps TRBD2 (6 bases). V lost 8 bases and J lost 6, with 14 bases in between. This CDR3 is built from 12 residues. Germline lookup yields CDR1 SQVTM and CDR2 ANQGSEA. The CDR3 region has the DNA TGCAGCTTGAGGGAGGCCGGAAACATTCAGTACTTC. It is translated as CSLREAGNIQYF.